These 28 T cell receptor beta chains were sequenced from one sample in a study of blood T cells in healthy people across ages. Then a second PCR, running about 6 to 12 cycles, was carried out with a sample-barcoded 5' primer and a J-beta primer mix. TCRdb redid the calling of the 5' RACE reads with MiXCR, one entry per CDR3 protein. The data hold around 970,000 distinct CDR3 sequences, with 51% observed a single time. Source material: blood. The origin of the receptors is a woman in her fifties or sixties in good health.

The CDR3 loop reads CASNIGLAQETQYF. DNA of the CDR3: TGTGCCAGCAACATAGGACTAGCGCAAGAGACCCAGTACTTC. The chain recombines TRBV28 with TRBJ2-5, with TRBD2 identical over 9 bases. Per the germline V gene, CDR1 is MDHEN and CDR2 is SYDVKM. The CDR3 sequence is 14 residues long. V was pared by 7 bases and J by 2 bases, with 5 bases of the junction left unmatched.

The gene calls are TRBV20-1 and TRBJ2-1; a weak D match, TRBD1 (5 bases). With the DNA end fitting TRBJ2-7 better, the J assignment may be wrong. Germline V gene data show CDR1 as DFQATT and CDR2 as SNEGSKA (reference sequence). The CDR3 covers 14 residues. The CDR3 DNA follows: TGCAGTGCTAGAGGGGGCCGCTCCTACAATGAGCAGTACTTC. It encodes CSARGGRSYNEQYF.

The chain employs TRBV12-3 or TRBV12-4 and TRBJ2-7, with no clear D. CDR3 size: 13 residues. The V end lost 4 bases, the J end lost 3 bases, and 10 bases lay between the germline ends. DNA of the CDR3: TGTGCCAGCAGTTCGACCAGACACTACGAGCAGTACTTC. Residues: CASSSTRHYEQYF.

The V call is TRBV4-2, the J call TRBJ2-7; D tentatively reads TRBD1 or TRBD2 (5 bases each). From germline, CDR1 is LGHNA and CDR2 YNFKEQ. Trimming took 0 bases from V and 4 from J, leaving 13 bases between them. This CDR3 region has 15 residues. CDR3 sequence: CASSQDKKGTYEQYF. The CDR3 DNA sequence: TGTGCCAGCAGCCAAGATAAAAAGGGGACGTACGAGCAGTACTTC.

The CDR3 region has the DNA TGTGCCAGCAGTCCGGGACAGGGGCTCAACGAGCAGTACTTC. This gives the protein CASSPGQGLNEQYF. The chain recombines TRBV7-6 with TRBJ2-7; TRBD1 agrees at 10 bases. The CDR3 covers 14 residues. CDR1 SGHVS and CDR2 FNYEAQ come from the germline V gene. V gave up 6 bases and J gave up 5 bases; unmatched junction bases: 7.

This clonotype came up a few times. The J gene is TRBJ1-1, the V gene TRBV4-1; maybe TRBD1 (6 bases). CDR1 is MGHRA and CDR2 is YSYEKL in the germline V gene. Trimming cost V 4 bases and J 1 base, with 13 bases left between them. This CDR3 is built from 15 residues. The chain's CDR3 is CASSRAGTPNTEAFF. CDR3 coding DNA: TGCGCCAGCAGCCGAGCCGGGACACCGAACACTGAAGCTTTCTTT.

This clonotype was observed a handful of times. CDR3 nucleotides: TGTGCCAGCAACAGGGGCGGAGGTGAAAAACTGTTTTTT. Its translation is CASNRGGGEKLFF. This chain joins TRBV12-3 or TRBV12-4 and TRBJ1-4; TRBD1 agrees at 7 bases. J lost 7 bases, V lost 7 bases, and 6 bases had no gene match. The CDR3 sequence is 13 residues long.

This clonotype was counted only a few times. The chain has TRBV7-3 and TRBJ1-1, with D maybe TRBD1 (5 bases). The germline gives CDR1 SGHTA, CDR2 FQGTGA. Trimming shortened V by 5 bases and J by 1 base, and 11 bases separated the two germline ends. CDR3 length: 14 amino acids. CDR3 protein: CASSVGHQNTEAFF. The DNA for the CDR3 is TGTGCCAGCAGCGTCGGACATCAGAACACTGAAGCTTTCTTT.

The chain joins TRBV5-1 to TRBJ1-5, with D possibly TRBD1 on 6 matching bases. The V end was cut by 1 base, the J end by 5 bases, with 13 bases between. In germline, CDR1 is SGHRS, CDR2 YFSETQ. This CDR3 comprises 15 residues. DNA of the CDR3: TGCGCCAGCAGCTTGTTTGCAGGGGCAGATCAGCCCCAGCATTTT. This translates into CASSLFAGADQPQHF.

The chain has TRBV10-2 and TRBJ2-3, with D perhaps matching TRBD2 (6 bases). The CDR3 runs to 15 residues. From germline, CDR1 is WSHSY and CDR2 SAAADI. Trimming shortened V by 0 bases and J by 5 bases, and 12 bases separated the two germline ends. CDR3 DNA: TGCGCCAGCAGTGAGTCGGGACGGGAGAAAGATACGCAGTATTTT. Translating it yields CASSESGREKDTQYF.

V is TRBV11-2 and J is TRBJ2-1; 8 bases line up with TRBD2. The CDR3 has 16 amino acids. The germline CDR1 and CDR2 sequences are SGHAT and FQNNGV. V was clipped by 5 bases and J by 3 bases; unmatched bases: 9. This CDR3 is CASSPRAGGLYNEQFF. In nucleotides, the CDR3 is TGTGCCAGCAGCCCTAGGGCGGGAGGTCTCTACAATGAGCAGTTCTTC.

The V call is TRBV7-6, the J call TRBJ2-1; 7 nucleotides agree with TRBD2. Looked up from germline, CDR1 is SGHVS and CDR2 is FNYEAQ. V gave up 5 bases and J gave up 6 bases; unmatched junction bases: 4. CDR3 length: 13 residues. The CDR3 bases are TGTGCCAGCAGCGCACGACTAGCCAATGAGCAGTTCTTC. Translated: CASSARLANEQFF.

This rearrangement joins TRBV18 to TRBJ2-1; 9 nucleotides match TRBD1. CDR1 and CDR2 (germline): KGHSH, LQKENI. This CDR3 has 17 amino acids. The trim removed 4 bases at V and 1 base at J, leaving 8 bases unmatched. CDR3 in amino acids: CASSRTSGTGSYNEQFF. The CDR3 DNA reads as TGTGCCAGCTCACGGACTTCCGGGACAGGGTCCTACAATGAGCAGTTCTTC.

The chain links TRBV6-2 or TRBV6-3 to TRBJ1-1; perhaps TRBD1 as D (6 bases). V was cut by 5 bases and J by 1 base, with 14 bases left in between. This CDR3 contains 15 residues. Germline CDR1 reads MNHEY; CDR2 reads SVGEGT. The CDR3 DNA reads TGTGCCAGCAGTCCCCAACAGGGCCCGAACACTGAAGCTTTCTTT. Amino acid sequence: CASSPQQGPNTEAFF.

This chain joins TRBV15 and TRBJ2-6, with 7 bases identical to TRBD2. CDR3 length: 18 residues. The germline V gene encodes CDR1 LNHNV and CDR2 YYDKDF (reference sequence). V lost 4 bases to trimming and J lost 0 bases; unmatched junction nucleotides: 9. For the CDR3, the DNA is TGTGCCACCAGCACCTATGGGGGGGGTAGCTCTGGGGCCAACGTCCTGACTTTC. This codes for CATSTYGGGSSGANVLTF.

The chain couples TRBV4-2 to TRBJ2-1, with 10 nucleotides matching TRBD2. The CDR3 is 16 amino acids. Germline V lookup: CDR1 LGHNA, CDR2 YNFKEQ. V dropped 4 bases and J dropped 0; count of bases not matched to a gene: 3. In DNA, the CDR3 is TGTGCCAGCAGCCGACAGCGGGAGGGCTCCTACAATGAGCAGTTCTTC. This codes for CASSRQREGSYNEQFF.

In its sample, this clonotype was seen a few times. This sequence joins TRBV6-5 and TRBJ2-1; 8 bases map to TRBD2. The CDR3 contains 15 residues. V lost 6 bases and J lost 8; bases outside the gene matches: 12. The germline gives CDR1 MNHEY, CDR2 SVGAGI. CDR3 sequence: CASSNVLAGLYEQFF. The CDR3 DNA reads TGTGCCAGCAGCAACGTATTAGCGGGACTCTATGAGCAGTTCTTC.

This clonotype was observed a single time. V usage is TRBV7-2 and J usage is TRBJ2-4, with D possibly being TRBD1 or TRBD2 (5 bases each). The end of the DNA is better explained by TRBJ2-7, so the J call may be wrong. The V gene's germline CDR1 is SGHTA and CDR2 FQGNSA. This CDR3 region has 15 residues. For the CDR3, the DNA is TGTGCCAGCAGCGCCAGGGTGGTTGCGGGCTACGAGCAGTACTTC. Translating it yields CASSARVVAGYEQYF.

The genes are TRBV28 and TRBJ2-6; TRBD1 is a possible D gene (5 bases). CDR3 length equals 15 residues. The V gene lost 6 bases and the J gene lost 1 base, with 10 bases spanning the gap. Germline lookup yields CDR1 MDHEN and CDR2 SYDVKM. CDR3 protein: CASRPQVSGANVLTF. CDR3 in DNA: TGTGCCAGCAGACCACAGGTTTCTGGGGCCAACGTCCTGACTTTC.

A few counts support this clonotype. An end of the junction differs from the germline gene, which may be a read error. The chain is built from TRBV27 and TRBJ2-1; D ambiguous. From germline, CDR1 is MNHEY and CDR2 SMNVEV (reference sequence). The CDR3 sequence is 12 residues long. CDR3 nucleotide sequence: TGTGCCAGCAGTTTAGGTTACAATGAGCGGTTCTTC. The encoded protein is CASSLGYNERFF.

V usage is TRBV4-1 and J usage is TRBJ1-2, with D possibly being TRBD1 (6 bases). Trimming pared 1 base from V and 3 bases from J, leaving 12 bases between. Germline CDR1 MGHRA, CDR2 YSYEKL. The CDR3 consists of 15 residues. CDR3 nucleotides: TGCGCCAGCAGCCAAGCGACAGGAATAGACTATGGCTACACCTTC. It is translated as CASSQATGIDYGYTF.

The V call is TRBV6-2 or TRBV6-3, the J call TRBJ1-5, with D unresolved. This CDR3 has 15 residues. Between the trimmed V and J ends, which lost 4 bases and 2 bases, there was a span of 12 bases. In germline, CDR1 is MNHEY, CDR2 SVGEGT. CDR3 in DNA: TGTGCCAGCAGTTTTCGATCGGACCGCAATCAGCCCCAGCATTTT. This codes for CASSFRSDRNQPQHF.

The J gene is TRBJ2-4, the V gene TRBV27, with D tentatively TRBD2 (7 bases). Per the germline V gene, CDR1 is MNHEY and CDR2 is SMNVEV (reference sequence). Trimming cost V 11 bases and J 6 bases, with 17 bases left between them. The CDR3 extends over 13 amino acids. In DNA form, the CDR3 reads TGTGCCGCAGGGGAGGGACCGCGAAACATTCAGTACTTC. Protein: CAAGEGPRNIQYF.

The V call is TRBV7-3, the J call TRBJ2-1, with D tentatively TRBD2 (5 bases). Germline V lookup: CDR1 SGHTA, CDR2 FQGTGA. This CDR3 spans 16 amino acids. V shed 5 bases and J shed 0 bases, with 14 bases lying between them. Here the CDR3 DNA reads TGTGCCAGCAGCCCCTTGACTACCCTCTCCTACAATGAGCAGTTCTTC. Translation: CASSPLTTLSYNEQFF.

The chain has TRBV18 and TRBJ2-7, with D maybe TRBD2 (5 bases). The J call may be faulty, since TRBJ2-5 better matches the DNA end. The germline CDR1 and CDR2 sequences are KGHSH and LQKENI. The CDR3 is 13 residues long. CDR3 sequence (DNA): TGTGCCAGCTCACCACTCGGGGAAGGGACCCAGTACTTC. Its protein product is CASSPLGEGTQYF.

The V and J genes are TRBV6-5 and TRBJ1-2; 10 nucleotides align to TRBD1. This CDR3 region has 14 residues. V gave up 2 bases and J gave up 8 bases; unmatched junction bases: 5. CDR1 is MNHEY and CDR2 is SVGAGI in the germline V gene. The CDR3 DNA follows: TGTGCCAGCAGTTACAAGTGGACAGGGGGAGGCTACACCTTC. Translating it yields CASSYKWTGGGYTF.

This clonotype was recorded only once. V is TRBV2 and J is TRBJ1-2; 8 bases map to TRBD1. The CDR3 is 12 amino acids. The V gene end was trimmed by 9 bases and the J gene end by 7 bases; junction bases not matched to a gene: 7. Germline V gene data show CDR1 as SNHLY and CDR2 as FYNNEI. The CDR3 DNA reads TGTGCCAGTGCACAGGGGGGACTTGGCTACACCTTC. Residues: CASAQGGLGYTF.

This clonotype was observed a handful of times. The chain links TRBV28 to TRBJ2-5, with D perhaps TRBD1 (6 bases). The CDR3 is made up of 15 amino acids. The V gene's germline CDR1 is MDHEN and CDR2 SYDVKM. Deletions cut 3 bases from V and 0 bases from J, with 11 bases between. The CDR3 region is CASSLSTGYQETQYF. CDR3 coding DNA: TGTGCCAGCAGTTTGTCCACAGGGTACCAAGAGACCCAGTACTTC.